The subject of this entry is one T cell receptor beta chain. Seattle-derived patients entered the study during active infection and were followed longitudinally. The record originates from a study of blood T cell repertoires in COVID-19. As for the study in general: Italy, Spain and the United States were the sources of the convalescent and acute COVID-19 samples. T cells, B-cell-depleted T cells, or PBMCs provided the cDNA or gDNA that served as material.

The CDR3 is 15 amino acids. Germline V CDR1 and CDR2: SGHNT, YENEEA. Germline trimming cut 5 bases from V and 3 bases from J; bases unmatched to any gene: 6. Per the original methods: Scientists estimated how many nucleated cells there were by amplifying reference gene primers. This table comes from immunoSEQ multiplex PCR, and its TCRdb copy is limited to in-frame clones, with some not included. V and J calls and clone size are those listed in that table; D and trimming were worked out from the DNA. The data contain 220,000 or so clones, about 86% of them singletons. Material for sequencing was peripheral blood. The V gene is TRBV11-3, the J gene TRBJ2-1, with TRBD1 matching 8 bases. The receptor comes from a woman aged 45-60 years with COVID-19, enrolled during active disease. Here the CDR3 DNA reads TGTGCCAGCAGCCCGGACAGGGCAGACTACAATGAGCAGTTCTTC. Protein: CASSPDRADYNEQFF.